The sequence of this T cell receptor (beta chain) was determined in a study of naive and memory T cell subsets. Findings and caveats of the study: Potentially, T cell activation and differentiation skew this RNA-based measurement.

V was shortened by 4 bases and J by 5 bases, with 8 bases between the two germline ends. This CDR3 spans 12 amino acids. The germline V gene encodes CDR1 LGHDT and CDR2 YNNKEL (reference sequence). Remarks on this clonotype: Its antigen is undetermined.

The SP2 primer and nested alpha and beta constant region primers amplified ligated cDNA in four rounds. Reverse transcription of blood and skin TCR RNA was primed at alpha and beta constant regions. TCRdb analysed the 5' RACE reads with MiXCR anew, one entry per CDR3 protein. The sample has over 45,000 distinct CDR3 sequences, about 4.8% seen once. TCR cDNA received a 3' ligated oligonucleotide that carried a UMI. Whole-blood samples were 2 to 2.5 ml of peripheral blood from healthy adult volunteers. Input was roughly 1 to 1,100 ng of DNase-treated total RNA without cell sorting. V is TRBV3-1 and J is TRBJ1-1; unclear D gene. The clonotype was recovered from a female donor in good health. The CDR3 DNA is TGTGCCAGCAGCCCATCACAGACTGAAGCTTTCTTT. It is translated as CASSPSQTEAFF.